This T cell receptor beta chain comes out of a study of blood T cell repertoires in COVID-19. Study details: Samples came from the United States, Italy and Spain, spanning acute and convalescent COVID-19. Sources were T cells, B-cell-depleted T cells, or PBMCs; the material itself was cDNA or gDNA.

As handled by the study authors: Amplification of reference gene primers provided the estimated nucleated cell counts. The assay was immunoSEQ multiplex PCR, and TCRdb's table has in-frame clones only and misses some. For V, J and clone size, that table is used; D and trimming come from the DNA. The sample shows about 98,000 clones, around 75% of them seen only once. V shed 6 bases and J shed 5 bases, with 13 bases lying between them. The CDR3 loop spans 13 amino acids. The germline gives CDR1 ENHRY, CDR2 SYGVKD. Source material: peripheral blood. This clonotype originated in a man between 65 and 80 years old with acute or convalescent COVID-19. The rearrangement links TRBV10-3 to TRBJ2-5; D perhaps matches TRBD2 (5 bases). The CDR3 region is CAISRGLTETQYF. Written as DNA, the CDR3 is TGTGCCATCAGCCGCGGACTTACGGAGACCCAGTACTTC.